This record concerns one T cell receptor beta chain sequence. The sample is drawn from a study of cytomegalovirus exposure and HLA in healthy donors. Germline values: CDR1 MDHEN, CDR2 SYDVKM. V lost 3 bases and J lost 5; bases outside the gene matches: 17. The CDR3 runs to 20 residues. Primers for the PCR totalled 60 Vbeta and 13 Jbeta. TCRdb's copy holds only in-frame clones and misses some; the assay was immunoSEQ multiplex PCR. The table includes approximately 160,000 clones, roughly four fifths detected once. V is TRBV28 and J is TRBJ2-7; TRBD2 matches 15 bases. The material sequenced was PBMCs. The receptor was isolated from a man in his forties in good health and CMV-seronegative. CDR3 DNA sequence: TGTGCCAGCAGTTTTGTAACCGGACTAGCGGGAGGGCATTCGGGGGACGAGCAGTACTTC. Translation: CASSFVTGLAGGHSGDEQYF. The complete variable domain, with remaining parts taken from reference TRBV28 and TRBJ2-7, reads DVKVTQSSRYLVKRTGEKVFLECVQDMDHENMFWYRQDPGLGLRLIYFSYDVKMKEKGDIPEGYSVSREKKERFSLILESASTNQTSMYLCASSFVTGLAGGHSGDEQYFGPGTRLTVT.